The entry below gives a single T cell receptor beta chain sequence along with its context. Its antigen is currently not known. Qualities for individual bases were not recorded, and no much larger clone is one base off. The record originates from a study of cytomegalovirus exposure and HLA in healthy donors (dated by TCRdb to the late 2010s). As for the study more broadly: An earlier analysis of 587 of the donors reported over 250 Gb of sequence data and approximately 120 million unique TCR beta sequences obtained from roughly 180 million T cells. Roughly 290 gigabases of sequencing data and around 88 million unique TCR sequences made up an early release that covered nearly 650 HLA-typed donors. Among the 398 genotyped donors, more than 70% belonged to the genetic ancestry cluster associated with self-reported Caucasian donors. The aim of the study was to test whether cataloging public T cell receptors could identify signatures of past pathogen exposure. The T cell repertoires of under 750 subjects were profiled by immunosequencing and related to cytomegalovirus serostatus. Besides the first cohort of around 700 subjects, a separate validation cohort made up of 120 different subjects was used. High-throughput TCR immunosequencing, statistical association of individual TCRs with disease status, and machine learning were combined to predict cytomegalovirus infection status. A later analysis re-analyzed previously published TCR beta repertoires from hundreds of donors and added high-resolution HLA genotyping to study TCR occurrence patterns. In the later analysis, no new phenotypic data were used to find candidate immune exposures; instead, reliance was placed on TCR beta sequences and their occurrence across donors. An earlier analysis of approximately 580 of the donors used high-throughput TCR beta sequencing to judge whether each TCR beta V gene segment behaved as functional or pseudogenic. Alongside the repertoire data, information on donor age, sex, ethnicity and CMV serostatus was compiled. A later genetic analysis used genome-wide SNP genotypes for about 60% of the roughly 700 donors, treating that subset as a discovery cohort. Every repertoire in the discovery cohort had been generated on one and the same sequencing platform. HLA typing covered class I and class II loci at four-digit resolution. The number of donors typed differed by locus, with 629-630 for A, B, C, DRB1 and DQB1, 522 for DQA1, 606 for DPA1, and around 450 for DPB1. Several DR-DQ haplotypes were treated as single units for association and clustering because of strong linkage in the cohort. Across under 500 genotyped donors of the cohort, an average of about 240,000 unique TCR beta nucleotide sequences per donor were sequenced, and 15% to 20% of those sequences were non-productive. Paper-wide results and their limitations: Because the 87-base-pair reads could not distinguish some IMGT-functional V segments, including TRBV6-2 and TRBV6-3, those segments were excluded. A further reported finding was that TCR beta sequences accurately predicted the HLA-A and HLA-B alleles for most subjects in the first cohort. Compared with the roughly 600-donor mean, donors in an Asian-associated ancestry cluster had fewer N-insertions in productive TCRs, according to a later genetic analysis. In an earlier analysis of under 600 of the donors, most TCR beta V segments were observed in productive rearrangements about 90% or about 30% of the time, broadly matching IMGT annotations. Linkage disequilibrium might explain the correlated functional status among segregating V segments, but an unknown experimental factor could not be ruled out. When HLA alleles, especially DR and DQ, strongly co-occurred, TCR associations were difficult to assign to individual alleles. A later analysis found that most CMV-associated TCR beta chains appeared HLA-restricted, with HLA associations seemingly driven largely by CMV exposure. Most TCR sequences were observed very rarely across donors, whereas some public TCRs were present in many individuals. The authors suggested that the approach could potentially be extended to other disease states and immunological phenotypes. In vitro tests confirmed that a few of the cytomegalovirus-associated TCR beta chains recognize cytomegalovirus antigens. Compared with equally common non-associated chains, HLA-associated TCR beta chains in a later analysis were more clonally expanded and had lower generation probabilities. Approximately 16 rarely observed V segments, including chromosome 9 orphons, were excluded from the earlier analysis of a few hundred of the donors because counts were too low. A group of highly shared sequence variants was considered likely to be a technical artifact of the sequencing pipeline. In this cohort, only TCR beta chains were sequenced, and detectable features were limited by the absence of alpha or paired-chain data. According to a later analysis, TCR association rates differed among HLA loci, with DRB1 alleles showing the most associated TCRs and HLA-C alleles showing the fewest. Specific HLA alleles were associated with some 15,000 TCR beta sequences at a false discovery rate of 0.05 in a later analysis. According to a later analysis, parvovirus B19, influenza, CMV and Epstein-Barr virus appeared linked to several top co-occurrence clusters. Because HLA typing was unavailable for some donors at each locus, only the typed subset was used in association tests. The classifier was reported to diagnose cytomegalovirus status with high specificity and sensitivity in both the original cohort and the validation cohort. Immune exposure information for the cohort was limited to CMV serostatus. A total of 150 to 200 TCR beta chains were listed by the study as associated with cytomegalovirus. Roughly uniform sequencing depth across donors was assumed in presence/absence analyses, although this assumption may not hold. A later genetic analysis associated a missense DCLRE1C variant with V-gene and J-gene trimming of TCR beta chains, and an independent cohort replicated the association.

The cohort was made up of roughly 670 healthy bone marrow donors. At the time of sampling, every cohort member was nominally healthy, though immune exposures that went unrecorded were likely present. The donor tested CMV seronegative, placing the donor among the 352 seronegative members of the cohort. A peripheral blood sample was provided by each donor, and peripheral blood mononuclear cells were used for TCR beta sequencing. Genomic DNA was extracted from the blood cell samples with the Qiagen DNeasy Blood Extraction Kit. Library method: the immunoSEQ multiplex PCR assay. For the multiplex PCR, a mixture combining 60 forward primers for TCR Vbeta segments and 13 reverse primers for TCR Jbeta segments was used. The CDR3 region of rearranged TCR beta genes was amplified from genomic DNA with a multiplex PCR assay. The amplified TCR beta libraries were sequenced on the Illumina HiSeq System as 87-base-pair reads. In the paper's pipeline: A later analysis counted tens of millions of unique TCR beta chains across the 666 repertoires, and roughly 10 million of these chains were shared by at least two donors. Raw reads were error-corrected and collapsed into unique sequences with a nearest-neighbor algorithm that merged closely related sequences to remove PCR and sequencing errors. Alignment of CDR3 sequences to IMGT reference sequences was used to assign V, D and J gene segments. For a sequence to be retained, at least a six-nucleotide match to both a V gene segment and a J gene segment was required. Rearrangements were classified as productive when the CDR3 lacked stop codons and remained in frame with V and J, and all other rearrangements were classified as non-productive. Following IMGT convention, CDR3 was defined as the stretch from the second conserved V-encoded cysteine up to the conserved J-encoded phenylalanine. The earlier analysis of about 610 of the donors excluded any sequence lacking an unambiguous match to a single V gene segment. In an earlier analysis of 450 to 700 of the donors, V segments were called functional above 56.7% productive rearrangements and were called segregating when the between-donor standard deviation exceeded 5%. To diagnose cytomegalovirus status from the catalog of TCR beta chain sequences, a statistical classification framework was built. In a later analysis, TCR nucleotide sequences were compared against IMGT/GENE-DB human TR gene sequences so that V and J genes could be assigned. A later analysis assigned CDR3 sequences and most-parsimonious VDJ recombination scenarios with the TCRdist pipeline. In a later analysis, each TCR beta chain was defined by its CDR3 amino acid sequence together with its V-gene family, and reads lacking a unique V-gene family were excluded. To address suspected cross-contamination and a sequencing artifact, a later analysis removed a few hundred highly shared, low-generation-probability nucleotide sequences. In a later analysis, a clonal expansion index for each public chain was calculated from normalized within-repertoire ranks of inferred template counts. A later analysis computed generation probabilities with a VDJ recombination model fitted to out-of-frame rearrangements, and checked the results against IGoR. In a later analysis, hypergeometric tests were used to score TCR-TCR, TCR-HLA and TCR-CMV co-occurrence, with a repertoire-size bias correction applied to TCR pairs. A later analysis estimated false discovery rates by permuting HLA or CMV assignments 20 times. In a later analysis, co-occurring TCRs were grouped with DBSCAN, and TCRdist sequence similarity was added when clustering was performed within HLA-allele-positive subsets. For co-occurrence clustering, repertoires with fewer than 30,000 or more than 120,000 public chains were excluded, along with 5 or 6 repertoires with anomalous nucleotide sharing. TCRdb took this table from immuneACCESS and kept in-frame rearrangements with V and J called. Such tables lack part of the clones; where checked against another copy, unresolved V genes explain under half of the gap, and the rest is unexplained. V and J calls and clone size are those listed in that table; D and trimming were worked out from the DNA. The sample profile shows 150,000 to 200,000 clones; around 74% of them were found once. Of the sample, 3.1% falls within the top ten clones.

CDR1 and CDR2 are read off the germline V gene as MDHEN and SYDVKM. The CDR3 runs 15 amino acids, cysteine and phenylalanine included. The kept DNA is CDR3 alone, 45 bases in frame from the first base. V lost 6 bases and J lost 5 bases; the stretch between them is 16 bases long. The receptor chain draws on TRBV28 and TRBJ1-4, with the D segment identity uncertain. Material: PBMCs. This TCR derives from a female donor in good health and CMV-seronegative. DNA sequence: TGTGCCAGCAGCATTCCCGGGTTAAACAATGAAAAACTGTTTTTT. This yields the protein CASSIPGLNNEKLFF. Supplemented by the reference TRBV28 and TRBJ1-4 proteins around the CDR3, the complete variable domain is DVKVTQSSRYLVKRTGEKVFLECVQDMDHENMFWYRQDPGLGLRLIYFSYDVKMKEKGDIPEGYSVSREKKERFSLILESASTNQTSMYLCASSIPGLNNEKLFFGSGTQLSVL.